A single sample is the source of the 5 T cell receptor beta chains below, sequenced in a study of post-analysis software for immune sequencing data. Whole-study findings and limits: Patients showed TRBV5-6, TRBV5-1 and TRBV20-1 among about five TRBV segments more frequent than in controls.

No antigen is known for these receptors. TCR beta cDNA libraries had unique molecular identifiers. Using its own MiXCR run on the PCR reads, TCRdb lists one record per CDR3 protein. Among approximately 690,000 distinct CDR3 sequences listed, 55% to 60% were seen once. Material: blood. The origin of the receptors is a girl aged 2-10 years with multiple sclerosis.

The table lists this clonotype with a few counts. V gene TRBV7-8 combines with J gene TRBJ1-1; perhaps TRBD1 as D (6 bases). Germline CDR1 SGHVS, CDR2 FQNEAQ. Trimming cost V 1 base and J 4 bases, with 13 bases left between them. CDR3 length: 15 amino acids. The chain's CDR3 is CASSLVETGPTEAFF. CDR3 in DNA: TGTGCCAGCAGCTTAGTGGAGACAGGACCCACTGAAGCTTTCTTT. The variable domain in full, completed from reference TRBV7-8 and TRBJ1-1, reads GAGVSQSPRYKVAKRGQDVALRCDPISGHVSLFWYQQALGQGPEFLTYFQNEAQLDKSGLPSDRFFAERPEGSVSTLKIQRTQQEDSAVYLCASSLVETGPTEAFFGQGTRLTVV.

The chain couples TRBV7-2 to TRBJ2-1; perhaps TRBD2 as D (7 bases). This CDR3 is 17 amino acids long. V was clipped by 4 bases and J by 6 bases, with 22 bases between them. The V gene's germline CDR1 is SGHTA and CDR2 FQGNSA. CDR3 DNA sequence: TGTGCCAGCAGCTCTCCCCCCCGGGGGGCCGGGGGCAATGAGCAGTTCTTC. Translated, it gives CASSSPPRGAGGNEQFF. Supplemented by reference TRBV7-2 and TRBJ2-1, the full variable domain reads GAGVSQSPSNKVTEKGKDVELRCDPISGHTALYWYRQSLGQGLEFLIYFQGNSAPDKSGLPSDRFSAERTGGSVSTLTIQRTQQEDSAVYLCASSSPPRGAGGNEQFFGPGTRLTVL.

The V gene is TRBV25-1, the J gene TRBJ1-1; D unclear. From germline, CDR1 is MGHDK and CDR2 SYGVNS. The CDR3 consists of 12 residues. Trimming cost V 3 bases and J 4 bases, with 6 bases left between them. CDR3 protein: CASSDRATEAFF. CDR3 sequence (DNA): TGTGCCAGCAGTGATCGTGCCACTGAAGCTTTCTTT. Drawing the rest from reference TRBV25-1 and TRBJ1-1, the complete variable domain is EADIYQTPRYLVIGTGKKITLECSQTMGHDKMYWYQQDPGMELHLIHYSYGVNSTEKGDLSSESTVSRIRTEHFPLTLESARPSHTSQYLCASSDRATEAFFGQGTRLTVV.

CDR3 loop: CATSIRIGLEETQYF. The CDR3 region has the DNA TGTGCCACCAGCATTCGCATTGGGTTGGAAGAGACCCAGTACTTC. J is TRBJ2-5 and V is TRBV15; D is unresolved. V was trimmed by 4 bases and J by 3 bases, leaving 15 bases between them. Germline lookup yields CDR1 LNHNV and CDR2 YYDKDF (reference sequence). The CDR3 loop spans 15 amino acids.

The chain has TRBV5-1 and TRBJ2-7; D is undetermined. Germline V gives CDR1 SGHRS, CDR2 YFSETQ. V lost 0 bases and J lost 3, with 13 bases in between. The CDR3 sequence is 15 residues long. Here the CDR3 reads CASSLALGNVYEQYF. The CDR3 DNA follows: TGCGCCAGCAGCTTGGCACTGGGAAATGTCTACGAGCAGTACTTC.